This T cell receptor (beta chain) emerged from a study of cytomegalovirus exposure and HLA in healthy donors. Libraries were prepared by immunoSEQ multiplex PCR; TCRdb keeps only in-frame clonotypes and omits some of them. The table shows 120,000 or so clones, with 80% to 90% occurring only once. CDR1 SGHVS and CDR2 FNYEAQ come from the germline V gene. Trimming took 2 bases from V and 4 from J, leaving 25 bases between them. The CDR3 is made up of 19 amino acids. This clonotype originated in a man younger than 35 in good health and CMV-seropositive. The sample was PBMCs. This rearrangement joins TRBV7-6 to TRBJ2-3; D might be TRBD2 (7 bases). CDR3: CASSLLASLTRGGADTQYF. The CDR3 DNA sequence: TGTGCCAGCAGCTTATTGGCCTCCTTAACCCGCGGGGGCGCAGATACGCAGTATTTT.